The 17 T cell receptor beta chains presented below share a single source sample, sequenced in a study of cytomegalovirus exposure and HLA in healthy donors. Sequencing used immunoSEQ multiplex PCR; TCRdb keeps in-frame clones, though not all of them. The sample has some 120,000 clones, roughly 95% seen once. The specimen sequenced was PBMCs. The receptors were sampled from a man between 18 and 35 years old in good health and CMV-seronegative.

The genes are TRBV30 and TRBJ2-7; D gene unclear. Looked up from germline, CDR1 is GTSNPN and CDR2 is SVGIG (reference sequence). V lost 8 bases and J 4 bases, leaving 12 bases between the germline ends. The CDR3 totals 11 residues. The DNA of the CDR3 is TGTGCCGGCGGCATTTCTTACGAGCAGTACTTC. It yields the protein CAGGISYEQYF.

The chain employs TRBV4-3 and TRBJ1-1; the D is unclear. Trimming cost V 0 bases and J 0 bases, with 14 bases left between them. The CDR3 is 17 amino acids. From germline, CDR1 is LGHNA and CDR2 YSLEER. The CDR3 here is CASSQDGRGGVNTEAFF. As DNA, the CDR3 is TGCGCCAGCAGCCAAGATGGTCGCGGCGGGGTGAACACTGAAGCTTTCTTT.

CDR3 region: CASSQARGQGGELFF. The DNA of the CDR3 is TGCGCCAGCAGCCAAGCAAGGGGGCAGGGCGGGGAGCTGTTTTTT. The rearrangement uses TRBV4-3 and TRBJ2-2; 7 bases are shared with TRBD1. The CDR3 sequence is 15 residues long. J lost 7 bases, V lost 1 base, and 6 bases had no gene match. CDR1 LGHNA and CDR2 YSLEER come from the germline V gene.

The chain uses TRBV5-1 and TRBJ2-2, with a weak D call TRBD2 (5 bases). This CDR3 spans 16 amino acids. Germline lookup yields CDR1 SGHRS and CDR2 YFSETQ. Trimming stripped 1 base from V and 0 bases from J, with 10 bases between. CDR3 coding DNA: TGCGCCAGCAGCTTGAGCGGACTTTCGAACACCGGGGAGCTGTTTTTT. Its translation is CASSLSGLSNTGELFF. Complete variable domain (other parts from reference TRBV5-1 and TRBJ2-2): KAGVTQTPRYLIKTRGQQVTLSCSPISGHRSVSWYQQTPGQGLQFLFEYFSETQRNKGNFPGRFSGRQFSNSRSEMNVSTLELGDSALYLCASSLSGLSNTGELFFGEGSRLTVL.

The rearrangement joins TRBV11-1 to TRBJ2-1, with D perhaps TRBD2 (5 bases). Germline values: CDR1 SGHAT, CDR2 FQDESV (reference sequence). The CDR3 length is 16 residues. Deletions cut 5 bases from V and 8 bases from J, with 22 bases between. The chain's CDR3 is CASSRSAASWTDEQFF. Written as DNA, the CDR3 is TGTGCCAGCAGCCGTAGTGCGGCTAGCTGGACCGATGAGCAGTTCTTC. The variable domain in full, with the rest retrieved from reference TRBV11-1 and TRBJ2-1, is EAEVAQSPRYKITEKSQAVAFWCDPISGHATLYWYRQILGQGPELLVQFQDESVVDDSQLPKDRFSAERLKGVDSTLKIQPAELGDSAMYLCASSRSAASWTDEQFFGPGTRLTVL.

CDR3 sequence: CASSSPGQSNTEAFF. CDR3 bases: TGCGCCAGCAGCTCCCCGGGACAGAGCAACACTGAAGCTTTCTTT. This chain connects TRBV5-1 to TRBJ1-1; TRBD1 matches 7 bases. The V segment lost 3 bases and the J segment 2 bases; nucleotides outside the gene matches: 7. Germline values: CDR1 SGHRS, CDR2 YFSETQ. The CDR3 has 15 residues.

This sequence joins TRBV28 and TRBJ1-1; 10 bases are a match to TRBD1. The germline V gene has CDR1 MDHEN and CDR2 SYDVKM. The V and J ends lost 7 bases and 5 bases, in that order; junction bases with no gene match: 10. This CDR3 region has 15 residues. The CDR3 DNA reads TGTGCCAGCACCTTAGGGACAGGGGTGTCTACTGAAGCTTTCTTT. This translates into CASTLGTGVSTEAFF.

This sequence joins TRBV5-1 and TRBJ2-7; TRBD2 agrees at 9 bases. The CDR3 is 15 residues long. Germline trimming cut 0 bases from V and 5 bases from J; bases unmatched to any gene: 6. CDR1 is SGHRS, CDR2 YFSETQ, per germline. The CDR3 spells CASSLVLAGSHEQYF. The CDR3 nucleotides are TGCGCCAGCAGCTTGGTCCTAGCGGGGAGCCACGAGCAGTACTTC.

V gene TRBV5-1 combines with J gene TRBJ2-7; TRBD2 agrees at 8 bases. The germline gives CDR1 SGHRS, CDR2 YFSETQ. This CDR3 has 15 amino acids. Trimming took 4 bases from V and 2 from J; bases not matched to a gene: 8. CDR3 protein: CASSPGGADTYEQYF. CDR3 bases: TGCGCCAGCAGCCCGGGGGGGGCGGACACCTACGAGCAGTACTTC.

This chain uses TRBV7-6 with TRBJ1-1; D remains ambiguous. CDR1 and CDR2 (germline): SGHVS, FNYEAQ. The V gene lost 5 bases and the J gene lost 1 base, with 11 bases spanning the gap. This CDR3 is built from 14 residues. DNA of the CDR3: TGTGCCAGCAGCCAGTACAAAAGGAACACTGAAGCTTTCTTT. Amino acids: CASSQYKRNTEAFF.

Here the CDR3 DNA reads TGCGCCAGCAGCCAAGATCGCGGTAGCGGGAGGTTCACCGGGGAGCTGTTTTTT. Translating it yields CASSQDRGSGRFTGELFF. This sequence joins TRBV4-3 and TRBJ2-2; TRBD2 aligns across 10 bases. Germline-derived CDR1 and CDR2 are LGHNA and YSLEER. This CDR3 has 18 amino acids. V gave up 0 bases and J gave up 4 bases; unmatched junction bases: 8.

This chain uses TRBV5-6 with TRBJ2-2; unclear D gene. CDR1 and CDR2 from the germline V gene are SGHDT and YYEEEE. Trimming left V 0 bases short and J 3 bases short, with 3 bases between. The CDR3 consists of 13 residues. In nucleotides, the CDR3 is TGTGCCAGCAGCTTGGTCTACACCGGGGAGCTGTTTTTT. Amino acids: CASSLVYTGELFF.

The rearrangement uses TRBV27 and TRBJ2-7; D unclear. This CDR3 has 13 residues. From germline, CDR1 is MNHEY and CDR2 SMNVEV (reference sequence). Trimming cost V 3 bases and J 2 bases, with 8 bases left between them. CDR3 nucleotides: TGTGCCAGCAGTTTGGCTAGGACCTACGAGCAGTACTTC. Protein: CASSLARTYEQYF.

The V gene is TRBV27, the J gene TRBJ2-5, with D tentatively TRBD1 (6 bases). V was clipped by 6 bases and J by 5 bases, with 13 bases between them. This CDR3 spans 13 amino acids. CDR1 is MNHEY, CDR2 SMNVEV, per germline (reference sequence). The CDR3 bases are TGTGCCAGCAGCCCCGGGACATTGGAGACCCAGTACTTC. It encodes CASSPGTLETQYF.

This sequence joins TRBV9 and TRBJ1-1; D is undetermined. Germline CDR1 reads SGDLS; CDR2 reads YYNGEE. V gave up 0 bases and J gave up 11 bases, with 11 bases separating them. The CDR3 covers 12 residues. This CDR3 is CASSVVGDGAFF. DNA of the CDR3: TGTGCCAGCAGCGTAGTGGGCGATGGGGCTTTCTTT.

This clone was seen just once. This sequence joins TRBV28 and TRBJ1-2, with D possibly TRBD1 on 5 matching bases. The germline V and J ends were trimmed by 5 bases and 4 bases, with 14 bases remaining between them. This CDR3 is built from 14 residues. CDR1 is MDHEN and CDR2 is SYDVKM in the germline V gene. This CDR3 reads CASSAQGGIYGYTF. The CDR3 DNA is TGTGCCAGCAGTGCCCAGGGAGGGATCTATGGCTACACCTTC.

This clone was seen only once. The chain is built from TRBV5-4 and TRBJ2-3; D uncertain. Deletions cut 9 bases from V and 6 bases from J, with 11 bases between. Germline V gene data show CDR1 as SGHNT and CDR2 as YYREEE (reference sequence). The CDR3 is made up of 11 amino acids. The CDR3 DNA reads as TGTGCCACCGCCCGCGGTGATACGCAGTATTTT. Translated: CATARGDTQYF.